This record looks at one T cell receptor beta chain sequence and its context. No antigen is known for it. Noted treatment: roughly 11-day PBMC culture with coronavirus spike peptide pools or control peptides (ViraFEST assay). The data were taken from a study of vaccination and CD4 T cells after COVID-19. For the study at large: SARS-CoV-2 PCR on nasal swabs had been positive for the convalescent patients; nine or ten were mild and one was severe. The post-COVID sampling time was a median approximately 3.5 months after diagnosis, ranging from 35 to 161. Median time from second vaccine dose to sampling was 72 days (14 to 241).

Once obtained from cultured CD4+ T cells, the DNA was sequenced using the Oncomine TCR Beta short-read assay. Investigators isolated genomic DNA from cultured CD4+ T cells. TCRdb independently ran MiXCR on the PCR reads; one entry per CDR3 protein. The table includes 20,000 or so distinct CDR3 sequences, 25% to 30% detected once. The material sequenced was cultured CD4+ T cells from blood. The origin of this receptor is a human donor with COVID-19.

This chain's CDR3 is CASSIGPSSTDTQYF. CDR3 in DNA: TGTGCCAGTAGTATTGGTCCGTCTAGCACAGATACGCAGTATTTT. The rearrangement links TRBV19 to TRBJ2-3; the D is unclear. CDR1 is LNHDA and CDR2 is SQIVND in the germline V gene (reference sequence). The V end was cut by 3 bases, the J end by 0 bases, with 10 bases between. This CDR3 is 15 amino acids long.